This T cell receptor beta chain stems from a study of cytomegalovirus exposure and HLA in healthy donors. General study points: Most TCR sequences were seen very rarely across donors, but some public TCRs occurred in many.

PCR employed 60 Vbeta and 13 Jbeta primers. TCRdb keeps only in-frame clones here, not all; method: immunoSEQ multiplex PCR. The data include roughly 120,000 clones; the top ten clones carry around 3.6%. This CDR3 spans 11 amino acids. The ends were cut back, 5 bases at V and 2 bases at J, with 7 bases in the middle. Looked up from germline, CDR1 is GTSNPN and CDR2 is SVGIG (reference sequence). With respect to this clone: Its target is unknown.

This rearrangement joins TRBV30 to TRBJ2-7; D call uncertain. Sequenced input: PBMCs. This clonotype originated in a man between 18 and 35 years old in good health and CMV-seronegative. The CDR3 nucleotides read TGTGCCTGGGCAGTGGCCTACGAGCAGTACTTC. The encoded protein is CAWAVAYEQYF.